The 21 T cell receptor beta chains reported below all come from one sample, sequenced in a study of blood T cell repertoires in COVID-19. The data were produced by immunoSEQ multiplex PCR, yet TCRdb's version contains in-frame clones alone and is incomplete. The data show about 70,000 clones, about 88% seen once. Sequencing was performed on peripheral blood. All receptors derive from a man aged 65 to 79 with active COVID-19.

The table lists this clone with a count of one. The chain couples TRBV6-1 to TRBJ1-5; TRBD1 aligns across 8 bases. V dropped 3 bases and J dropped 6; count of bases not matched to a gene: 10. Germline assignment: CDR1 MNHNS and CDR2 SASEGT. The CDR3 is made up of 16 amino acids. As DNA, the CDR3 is TGTGCCAGCAGTGATGGACAGGGTGGGCTGGGTCAGCCCCAGCATTTT. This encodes CASSDGQGGLGQPQHF.

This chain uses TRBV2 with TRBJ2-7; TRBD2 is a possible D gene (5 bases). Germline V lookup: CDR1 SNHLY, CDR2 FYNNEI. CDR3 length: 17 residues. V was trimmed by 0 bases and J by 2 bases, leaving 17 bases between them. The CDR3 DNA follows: TGTGCCAGCAGTGAAGCCCCCCCGGGAAAGGGAGCCTACGAGCAGTACTTC. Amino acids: CASSEAPPGKGAYEQYF. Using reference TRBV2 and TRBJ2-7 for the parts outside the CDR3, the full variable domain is EPEVTQTPSHQVTQMGQEVILRCVPISNHLYFYWYRQILGQKVEFLVSFYNNEISEKSEIFDDQFSVERPDGSNFTLKIRSTKLEDSAMYFCASSEAPPGKGAYEQYFGPGTRLTVT.

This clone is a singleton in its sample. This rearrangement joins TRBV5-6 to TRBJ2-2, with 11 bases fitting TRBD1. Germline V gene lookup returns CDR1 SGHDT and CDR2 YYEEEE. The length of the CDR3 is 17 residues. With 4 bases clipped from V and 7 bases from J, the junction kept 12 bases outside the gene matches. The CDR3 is CASSPTGQGAMDGELFF. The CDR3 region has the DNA TGTGCCAGCAGCCCGACAGGACAGGGGGCAATGGACGGGGAGCTGTTTTTT.

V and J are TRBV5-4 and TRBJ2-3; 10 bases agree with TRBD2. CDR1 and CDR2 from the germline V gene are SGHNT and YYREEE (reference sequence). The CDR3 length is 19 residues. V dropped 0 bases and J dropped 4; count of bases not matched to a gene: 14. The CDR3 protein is CASSLGRASGGPSADTQYF. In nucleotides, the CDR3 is TGTGCCAGCAGCTTGGGTCGTGCTAGCGGGGGCCCGTCGGCAGATACGCAGTATTTT.

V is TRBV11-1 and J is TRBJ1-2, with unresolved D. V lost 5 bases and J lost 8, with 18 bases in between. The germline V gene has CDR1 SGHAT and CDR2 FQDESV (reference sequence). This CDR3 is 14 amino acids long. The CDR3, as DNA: TGTGCCAGCAGCCCTCGCGGAAGGTTCGGGGGCTACACCTTC. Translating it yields CASSPRGRFGGYTF.

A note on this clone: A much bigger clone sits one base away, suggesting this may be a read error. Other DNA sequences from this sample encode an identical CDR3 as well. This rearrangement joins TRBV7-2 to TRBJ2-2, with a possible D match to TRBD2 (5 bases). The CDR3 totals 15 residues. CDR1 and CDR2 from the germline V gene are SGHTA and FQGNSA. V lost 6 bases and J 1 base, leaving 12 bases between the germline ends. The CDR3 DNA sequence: TGTGCCAGCAGTGGGTGGGCGGGGAACACCGGGGAGCTGTTTTTT. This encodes CASSGWAGNTGELFF.

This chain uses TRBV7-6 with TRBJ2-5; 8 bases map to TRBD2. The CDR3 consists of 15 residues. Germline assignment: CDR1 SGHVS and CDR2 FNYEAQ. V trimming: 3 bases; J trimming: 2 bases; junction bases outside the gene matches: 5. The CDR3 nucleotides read TGTGCCAGCAGCTTCCAGGCTAGCGGGCAAGAGACCCAGTACTTC. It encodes CASSFQASGQETQYF.

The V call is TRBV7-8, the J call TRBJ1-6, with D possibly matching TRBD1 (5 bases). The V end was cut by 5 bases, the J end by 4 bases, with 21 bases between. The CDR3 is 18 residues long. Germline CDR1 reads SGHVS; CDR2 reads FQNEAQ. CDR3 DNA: TGTGCCAGCAGCCCCCACTGGGGGGGACTTGGGTATAATTCACCCCTCCACTTT. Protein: CASSPHWGGLGYNSPLHF.

The CDR3 DNA follows: TGTGCCTGGAGTGTAGTGGCGCTAGCGGGAGTTTTCAATGAGCAGTTCTTC. Its protein product is CAWSVVALAGVFNEQFF. The rearrangement joins TRBV30 to TRBJ2-1, with 10 nucleotides matching TRBD2. Trimming removed 0 bases from V and 6 bases from J; junction bases left unmatched: 11. Germline lookup yields CDR1 GTSNPN and CDR2 SVGIG (reference sequence). The CDR3 contains 17 residues.

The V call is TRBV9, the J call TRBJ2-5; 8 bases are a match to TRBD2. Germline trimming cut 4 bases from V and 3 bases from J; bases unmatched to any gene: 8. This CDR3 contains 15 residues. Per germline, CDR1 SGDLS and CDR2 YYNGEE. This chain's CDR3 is CASSPSGREEETQYF. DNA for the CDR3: TGTGCCAGCAGCCCGTCGGGGCGGGAGGAAGAGACCCAGTACTTC.

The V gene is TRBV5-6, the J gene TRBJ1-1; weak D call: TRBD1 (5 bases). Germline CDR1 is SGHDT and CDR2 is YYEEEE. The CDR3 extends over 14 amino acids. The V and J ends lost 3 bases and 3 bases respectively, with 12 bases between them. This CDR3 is CASSSQGLHTEAFF. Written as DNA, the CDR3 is TGTGCCAGCAGCTCCCAGGGTTTGCACACTGAAGCTTTCTTT.

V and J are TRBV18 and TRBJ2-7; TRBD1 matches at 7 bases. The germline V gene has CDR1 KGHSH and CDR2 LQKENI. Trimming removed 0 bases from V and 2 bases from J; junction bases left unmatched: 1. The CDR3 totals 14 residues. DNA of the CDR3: TGTGCCAGCTCACCACCCGACAGGGCCTACGAGCAGTACTTC. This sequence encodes CASSPPDRAYEQYF. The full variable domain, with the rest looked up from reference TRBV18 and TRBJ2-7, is NAGVMQNPRHLVRRRGQEARLRCSPMKGHSHVYWYRQLPEEGLKFMVYLQKENIIDESGMPKERFSAEFPKEGPSILRIQQVVRGDSAAYFCASSPPDRAYEQYFGPGTRLTVT.

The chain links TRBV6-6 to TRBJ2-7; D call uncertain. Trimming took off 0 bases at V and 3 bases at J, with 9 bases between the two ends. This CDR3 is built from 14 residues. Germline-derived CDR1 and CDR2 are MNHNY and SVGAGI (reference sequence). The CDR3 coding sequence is TGTGCCAGCAGTTACTCGTCGTATCTCTACGAGCAGTACTTC. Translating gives CASSYSSYLYEQYF.

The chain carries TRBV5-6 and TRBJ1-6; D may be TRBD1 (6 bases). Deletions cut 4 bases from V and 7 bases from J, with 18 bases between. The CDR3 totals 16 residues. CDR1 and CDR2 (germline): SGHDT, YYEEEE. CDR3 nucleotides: TGTGCCAGCAGCCCCCTGACAGGAAATTCCAATTCACCCCTCCACTTT. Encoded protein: CASSPLTGNSNSPLHF.

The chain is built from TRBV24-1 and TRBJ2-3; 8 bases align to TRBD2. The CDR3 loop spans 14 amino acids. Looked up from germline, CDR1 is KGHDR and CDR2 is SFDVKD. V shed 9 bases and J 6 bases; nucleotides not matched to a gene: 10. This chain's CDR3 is CATGAGRARDTQYF. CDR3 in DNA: TGTGCCACCGGGGCCGGGAGGGCGAGGGATACGCAGTATTTT.

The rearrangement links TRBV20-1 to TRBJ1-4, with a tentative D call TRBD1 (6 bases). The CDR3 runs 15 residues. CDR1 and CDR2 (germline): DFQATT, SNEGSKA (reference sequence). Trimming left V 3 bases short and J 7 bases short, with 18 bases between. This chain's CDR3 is CSASPHGGAFEKLFF. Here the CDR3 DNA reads TGCAGTGCTAGTCCCCACGGGGGGGCTTTTGAAAAACTGTTTTTT.

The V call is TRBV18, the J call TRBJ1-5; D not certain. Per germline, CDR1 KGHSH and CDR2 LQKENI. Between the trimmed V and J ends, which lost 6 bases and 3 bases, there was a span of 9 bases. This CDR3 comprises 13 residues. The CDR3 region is CASSLDNNQPQHF. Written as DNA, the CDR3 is TGTGCCAGCTCCCTCGACAACAATCAGCCCCAGCATTTT. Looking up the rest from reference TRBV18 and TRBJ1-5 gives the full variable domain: NAGVMQNPRHLVRRRGQEARLRCSPMKGHSHVYWYRQLPEEGLKFMVYLQKENIIDESGMPKERFSAEFPKEGPSILRIQQVVRGDSAAYFCASSLDNNQPQHFGDGTRLSIL.

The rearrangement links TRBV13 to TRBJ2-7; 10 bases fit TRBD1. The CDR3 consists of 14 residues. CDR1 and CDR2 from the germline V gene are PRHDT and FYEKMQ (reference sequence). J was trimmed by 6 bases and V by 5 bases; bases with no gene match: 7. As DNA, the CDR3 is TGTGCCAGCAGCACCGGGACAGGGGTCCTCGAGCAGTACTTC. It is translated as CASSTGTGVLEQYF.

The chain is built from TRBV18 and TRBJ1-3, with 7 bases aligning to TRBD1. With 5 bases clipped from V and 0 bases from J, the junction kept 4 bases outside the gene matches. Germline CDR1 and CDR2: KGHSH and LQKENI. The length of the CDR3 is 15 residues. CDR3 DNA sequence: TGTGCCAGCTCAAACCGACAGGGCTCTGGAAACACCATATATTTT. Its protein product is CASSNRQGSGNTIYF.

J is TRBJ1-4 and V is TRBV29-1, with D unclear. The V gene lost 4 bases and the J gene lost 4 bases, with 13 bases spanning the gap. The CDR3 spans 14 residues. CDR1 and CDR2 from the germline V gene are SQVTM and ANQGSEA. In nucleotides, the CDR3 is TGCAGCGTTGTGGTCCCGCGGTATAATGAAAAACTGTTTTTT. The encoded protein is CSVVVPRYNEKLFF.

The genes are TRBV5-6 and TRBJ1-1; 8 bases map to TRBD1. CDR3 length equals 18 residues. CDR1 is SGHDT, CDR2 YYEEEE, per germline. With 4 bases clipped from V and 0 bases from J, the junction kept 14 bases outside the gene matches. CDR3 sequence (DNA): TGTGCCAGCAGCCTAGGGCTCGGACAGGGTGGGGTGAACACTGAAGCTTTCTTT. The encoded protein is CASSLGLGQGGVNTEAFF.